Below are 25 T cell receptor beta chains sequenced from a single sample in a study of blood T cell repertoires in COVID-19. Data came from immunoSEQ multiplex PCR; TCRdb stores just in-frame clones and leaves some out. The sample contains 130,000 to 150,000 clones, 70% to 90% of which appear only once. Specimen: peripheral blood. Receptor source: a human donor with acute or convalescent COVID-19. The donor label of this sample is uncertain.

CDR3 region: CASTGQGANYEQYF. DNA of the CDR3: TGTGCCAGCACAGGACAGGGGGCTAACTACGAGCAGTACTTC. The rearrangement uses TRBV2 and TRBJ2-7; 11 nucleotides align to TRBD1. Germline values: CDR1 SNHLY, CDR2 FYNNEI. The J segment lost 3 bases and the V segment lost 7 bases, leaving 5 bases of the junction unmatched. The CDR3 is 14 amino acids.

V gene TRBV30 combines with J gene TRBJ2-2; 9 positions agree with TRBD1. With 3 bases clipped from V and 1 base from J, the junction kept 6 bases outside the gene matches. The germline V gene encodes CDR1 GTSNPN and CDR2 SVGIG (reference sequence). This CDR3 comprises 16 residues. The CDR3 DNA sequence: TGTGCCTGGAGACAGGGGGCGCGGGGGAACACCGGGGAGCTGTTTTTT. Translated, it gives CAWRQGARGNTGELFF.

The gene calls are TRBV6-2 or TRBV6-3 and TRBJ1-5, with 9 bases matching TRBD1. Losses at the gene ends were 2 bases for V and 3 bases for J; bases not matched to a gene: 14. Germline values: CDR1 MNHEY, CDR2 SVGEGT. This CDR3 has 19 residues. For the CDR3, the DNA is TGTGCCAGCAGTTACGCCCGAGTTGCGGGACAGGGAATCAATCAGCCCCAGCATTTT. Its protein is CASSYARVAGQGINQPQHF.

This clone was seen once. V and J are TRBV7-3 and TRBJ1-1, with D possibly being TRBD1 (5 bases). The CDR3 spans 13 residues. V was clipped by 6 bases and J by 3 bases, with 11 bases between them. CDR1 SGHTA and CDR2 FQGTGA come from the germline V gene. The DNA for the CDR3 is TGTGCCAGCAGAACGACAGAAGACACTGAAGCTTTCTTT. Protein sequence: CASRTTEDTEAFF. The whole variable domain, remainder taken from reference TRBV7-3 and TRBJ1-1, is GAGVSQTPSNKVTEKGKYVELRCDPISGHTALYWYRQSLGQGPEFLIYFQGTGAADDSGLPNDRFFAVRPEGSVSTLKIQRTERGDSAVYLCASRTTEDTEAFFGQGTRLTVV.

This clone has only a few counts. This chain joins TRBV5-1 and TRBJ1-1; TRBD1 might be the D (6 bases). The CDR3 spans 14 residues. The V and J ends lost 4 bases and 2 bases respectively, with 12 bases between them. The V gene's germline CDR1 is SGHRS and CDR2 YFSETQ. The DNA of the CDR3 is TGCGCCAGCAGCGTGGAGACAGGTAACACTGAAGCTTTCTTT. It is translated as CASSVETGNTEAFF.

This chain connects TRBV6-5 to TRBJ1-2; 7 positions agree with TRBD1. This CDR3 spans 12 amino acids. Germline V CDR1 and CDR2: MNHEY, SVGAGI. V shed 7 bases and J 10 bases; nucleotides not matched to a gene: 9. The CDR3 spells CASMDRSEHYTF. Written as DNA, the CDR3 is TGTGCCAGCATGGACAGGTCCGAGCACTACACCTTC.

This clone was recorded only once. The rearrangement uses TRBV7-9 and TRBJ1-4; maybe TRBD1 (5 bases). CDR1 is SEHNR, CDR2 FQNEAQ, per germline (reference sequence). The CDR3 is 15 amino acids. Trimming cost V 5 bases and J 4 bases, with 14 bases left between them. This chain's CDR3 is CASSPGTVSNEKLFF. The CDR3 DNA reads as TGTGCCAGCAGCCCCGGGACTGTCAGTAATGAAAAACTGTTTTTT.

This clone was seen only once. This chain uses TRBV7-2 with TRBJ1-5; D unclear. The CDR3 runs 15 residues. V gave up 0 bases and J gave up 1 base, with 7 bases separating them. Germline CDR1 is SGHTA and CDR2 is FQGNSA. The CDR3 protein is CASSLALGSNQPQHF. The CDR3 nucleotides are TGTGCCAGCAGCTTAGCGCTAGGAAGCAATCAGCCCCAGCATTTT.

V is TRBV6-5 and J is TRBJ1-2; D unclear. V lost 7 bases, J lost 3 bases, and 9 bases lay in between. Looked up from germline, CDR1 is MNHEY and CDR2 is SVGAGI. The CDR3 length is 12 residues. In DNA, the CDR3 is TGTGCCAGCAAGGCAGAGGACTATGGCTACACCTTC. This codes for CASKAEDYGYTF.

The chain recombines TRBV10-3 with TRBJ1-1; TRBD1 is a possible D gene (6 bases). The V gene lost 5 bases and the J gene lost 2 bases, with 9 bases spanning the gap. The CDR3 is 13 residues long. From germline, CDR1 is ENHRY and CDR2 SYGVKD. This chain's CDR3 is CAISQDRNTEAFF. The CDR3 coding sequence is TGTGCCATCAGTCAGGACAGAAACACTGAAGCTTTCTTT.

V and J are TRBV19 and TRBJ1-2; a possible D gene is TRBD1 (6 bases). With 6 bases removed from V and 3 bases from J, the gap between germline ends came to 17 bases. From germline, CDR1 is LNHDA and CDR2 SQIVND (reference sequence). The length of the CDR3 is 15 residues. DNA of the CDR3: TGTGCCAGTAGCCCCGGCGGGGGGCCATACTATGGCTACACCTTC. Its translation is CASSPGGGPYYGYTF.

The DNA of the CDR3 is TGTGCCAGCAGCCAAGACCCGCAGGGTAGCACCCCATTGTACTTC. Its protein product is CASSQDPQGSTPLYF. V usage is TRBV4-2 and J usage is TRBJ2-4; tentative D call: TRBD1 (5 bases). In germline, CDR1 is LGHNA, CDR2 YNFKEQ. Trimming took 0 bases from V and 15 from J, leaving 21 bases between them. The CDR3 contains 15 residues.

V and J are TRBV6-2 or TRBV6-3 and TRBJ1-1; D gene uncertain. The CDR3 length is 14 residues. Germline V gene data show CDR1 as MNHEY and CDR2 as SVGEGT. The V and J ends lost 5 bases and 4 bases respectively, with 14 bases between them. The CDR3 region has the DNA TGTGCCAGCAGTCCCTATCCGCTGCGCACTGAAGCTTTCTTT. Protein: CASSPYPLRTEAFF.

This clone has only one observation. The chain joins TRBV10-3 to TRBJ1-1; D perhaps matches TRBD1 (5 bases). The CDR3 contains 14 residues. V gave up 6 bases and J gave up 1 base, with 12 bases separating them. The V gene's germline CDR1 is ENHRY and CDR2 SYGVKD. In DNA, the CDR3 is TGTGCCATCAGCGCACAGGACCAGAACACTGAAGCTTTCTTT. The encoded protein is CAISAQDQNTEAFF.

In nucleotides, the CDR3 is TGTGCCACAAGCAGAGGGGGCAAAGGGGAAAACACCATATATTTT. Encoded protein: CATSRGGKGENTIYF. The chain employs TRBV5-4 and TRBJ1-3; 7 bases fit TRBD1. With V trimmed by 9 bases and J by 6 bases, 15 bases remained unmatched. The CDR3 spans 15 residues. The germline V gene has CDR1 SGHNT and CDR2 YYREEE (reference sequence).

V usage is TRBV10-3 and J usage is TRBJ2-5; 12 nucleotides align to TRBD2. The CDR3 runs to 15 residues. Germline V gene lookup returns CDR1 ENHRY and CDR2 SYGVKD. Trimming cost V 4 bases and J 5 bases; bases outside gene matches: 5. The CDR3 here is CAISGLAGGSETQYF. CDR3 DNA sequence: TGTGCCATCAGTGGGCTAGCGGGAGGGAGTGAGACCCAGTACTTC.

The J gene is TRBJ2-1, the V gene TRBV3-1 (or the pseudogene TRBV3-2), with TRBD2 matching over 9 bases. CDR1 is LGHDT and CDR2 is YNNKEL in the germline V gene (reference sequence). The CDR3 is 19 amino acids. Trimming at V came to 4 bases and at J to 0 bases, leaving 13 bases not matched to a gene. DNA for the CDR3: TGTGCCAGCAGCCCCCGATTGGTAGCGGGAGTAAGCTCCTACAATGAGCAGTTCTTC. Translating it yields CASSPRLVAGVSSYNEQFF.

V and J are TRBV5-8 and TRBJ2-3; 10 bases are shared with TRBD2. Germline loops: CDR1 SGHTS, CDR2 YDEGEE. This CDR3 has 17 amino acids. V lost 0 bases and J lost 0; bases outside the gene matches: 4. CDR3 bases: TGTGCCAGCAGCTTGGTTCTAGCGGGAGACAGCACAGATACGCAGTATTTT. This translates into CASSLVLAGDSTDTQYF. The full variable domain, completed using reference TRBV5-8 and TRBJ2-3, is EAGVTQSPTHLIKTRGQQATLRCSPISGHTSVYWYQQALGLGLQFLLWYDEGEERNRGNFPPRFSGRQFPNYSSELNVNALELEDSALYLCASSLVLAGDSTDTQYFGPGTRLTVL.

This clone was seen just once. The chain couples TRBV11-1 to TRBJ2-7; weak D call: TRBD2 (7 bases). Germline lookup yields CDR1 SGHAT and CDR2 FQDESV (reference sequence). This CDR3 has 15 residues. Trimming took off 5 bases at V and 2 bases at J, with 16 bases between the two ends. The CDR3 bases are TGTGCCAGCAGCCTGCACGGGGGGCTTACCTACGAGCAGTACTTC. Its protein is CASSLHGGLTYEQYF.

This chain uses TRBV5-1 with TRBJ2-3, with 13 bases identical to TRBD2. V trimming: 0 bases; J trimming: 5 bases; junction bases outside the gene matches: 3. The length of the CDR3 is 16 residues. From germline, CDR1 is SGHRS and CDR2 YFSETQ. Here the CDR3 DNA reads TGCGCCAGCAGCTTGGGGACTAGCGGGGGATTAGATACGCAGTATTTT. Encoded protein: CASSLGTSGGLDTQYF. The full variable domain, with the rest looked up from reference TRBV5-1 and TRBJ2-3, is KAGVTQTPRYLIKTRGQQVTLSCSPISGHRSVSWYQQTPGQGLQFLFEYFSETQRNKGNFPGRFSGRQFSNSRSEMNVSTLELGDSALYLCASSLGTSGGLDTQYFGPGTRLTVL.

This clone was seen more than once but under ten times. This sample also contains other DNA sequences that code for the same CDR3. V usage is TRBV19 and J usage is TRBJ1-1, with D hard to call. Germline V gene sequence: CDR1 LNHDA, CDR2 SQIVND (reference sequence). Trimming stripped 3 bases from V and 6 bases from J, with 8 bases between. This CDR3 is built from 12 residues. CDR3 DNA sequence: TGTGCCAGTAGTATCGGAGGGTCTGAAGCTTTCTTT. Amino acids: CASSIGGSEAFF.

V is TRBV6-6 and J is TRBJ1-2, with D hard to call. Germline V gives CDR1 MNHNY, CDR2 SVGAGI (reference sequence). The CDR3 runs 13 residues. V lost 7 bases, J lost 2 bases, and 11 bases lay in between. CDR3 coding DNA: TGTGCCAGCATCAGAGAGGCGAACTATGGCTACACCTTC. Protein: CASIREANYGYTF.

This clone has a single count. J is TRBJ2-2 and V is TRBV10-3; TRBD2 matches at 9 bases. With 7 bases clipped from V and 6 bases from J, the junction kept 6 bases outside the gene matches. The germline CDR1 and CDR2 sequences are ENHRY and SYGVKD. CDR3 length: 14 amino acids. DNA for the CDR3: TGTGCCATCAACGGCGGGGGGGTTCCCGGGGAGCTGTTTTTT. Protein sequence: CAINGGGVPGELFF.

This chain links TRBV29-1 with TRBJ2-1; no firm D call. The CDR3 consists of 14 residues. Deletions cut 3 bases from V and 7 bases from J, with 16 bases between. Per germline, CDR1 SQVTM and CDR2 ANQGSEA. Here the CDR3 DNA reads TGCAGCGTTGACCGCCATGGTAGCAAGAATGAGCAGTTCTTC. It encodes CSVDRHGSKNEQFF.

The genes are TRBV6-6 and TRBJ1-4; D gene uncertain. V lost 8 bases to trimming and J lost 0 bases, with 4 bases between them. Germline loops: CDR1 MNHNY, CDR2 SVGAGI (reference sequence). The length of the CDR3 is 12 residues. The CDR3 nucleotides are TGTGCCAGCGGAGCAACTAATGAAAAACTGTTTTTT. As protein: CASGATNEKLFF.